The 29 T cell receptor beta chains below were found in one sample sequenced in a study of post-analysis software for immune sequencing data. TCR beta cDNA libraries included unique molecular identifiers. MiXCR was run by TCRdb on the PCR reads, yielding one entry per CDR3 protein. This table has fewer than 850,000 distinct CDR3 sequences, around 27% appearing once. Their antigens are not known. Study-wide findings and caveats: In patients, TRBV5-6, TRBV5-1 and TRBV20-1 belonged to about five TRBV segments found more frequently than in controls.

Sample: blood. The source of these receptors is a girl aged 5 to 17 with multiple sclerosis.

Regarding this clonotype: Since the CDR3 does not end with the conserved phenylalanine or tryptophan, this likely comes from a read error. This chain joins TRBV10-3 and TRBJ2-3, with 11 nucleotides matching TRBD2. The trim removed 6 bases at V and 3 bases at J, leaving 11 bases unmatched. This CDR3 spans 17 amino acids. Germline lookup yields CDR1 ENHRY and CDR2 SYGVKD. The chain's CDR3 is CAIRGADIAGGTDTQYV. The CDR3 DNA reads as TGTGCCATCAGGGGAGCTGACATAGCGGGAGGGACAGATACGCAGTATGTT.

In its sample, this clonotype was seen a few times. The V and J genes are TRBV12-3 or TRBV12-4 and TRBJ1-1; D ambiguous. There are 13 residues in the CDR3. The V end was cut by 3 bases, the J end by 3 bases, with 8 bases between. CDR3: CASSFAGDTEAFF. As DNA, the CDR3 is TGTGCCAGCAGTTTTGCCGGGGACACTGAAGCTTTCTTT.

This clonotype was seen a few times. The gene calls are TRBV20-1 and TRBJ2-7; 11 nucleotides line up with TRBD2. From germline, CDR1 is DFQATT and CDR2 SNEGSKA (reference sequence). The CDR3 is made up of 14 amino acids. The CDR3 coding sequence is TGCAGCGCGGAAGGTGGACTAGCGGGCTACGAGCAGTACTTC. Encoded protein: CSAEGGLAGYEQYF.

This clonotype was picked up a small number of times. Relative to the germline gene, one junction end is altered; a read error may explain this. J is TRBJ2-2 and V is TRBV7-9; D perhaps matches TRBD2 (6 bases). Germline CDR1 is SEHNR and CDR2 is FQNEAQ (reference sequence). The CDR3 extends over 15 amino acids. CDR3 region: CASSFLAGGTGELVF. As DNA, the CDR3 is TGTGCCAGCAGCTTTCTCGCAGGAGGGACCGGGGAGCTGGTTTTT.

The chain employs TRBV20-1 and TRBJ1-4; a weak D match, TRBD1 (5 bases). Germline V gives CDR1 DFQATT, CDR2 SNEGSKA (reference sequence). The germline V and J ends were trimmed by 5 bases and 8 bases, with 15 bases remaining between them. The CDR3 is 13 residues long. The CDR3 loop is CSAYTRGEEKLFF. The DNA for the CDR3 is TGCAGTGCTTACACACGGGGGGAGGAAAAACTGTTTTTT.

The gene calls are TRBV10-3 and TRBJ2-4, with 13 bases identical to TRBD2. The better agreement between TRBJ2-5 and the DNA end casts doubt on the J call. CDR3 length equals 18 residues. Germline CDR1 reads ENHRY; CDR2 reads SYGVKD. The CDR3 coding sequence is TGTGCCATCAGTGAGCCCAAACTAGCGGGAGGGCCTTTGGAGACCCAGTACTTC. The encoded protein is CAISEPKLAGGPLETQYF.

This chain connects TRBV15 to TRBJ1-2; D ambiguous. This CDR3 region has 13 residues. Germline CDR1 reads LNHNV; CDR2 reads YYDKDF (reference sequence). V lost 0 bases, J lost 7 bases, and 9 bases lay in between. This CDR3 reads CATSREDGGGYTF. The CDR3 coding sequence is TGTGCCACCAGCAGAGAGGACGGAGGTGGCTACACCTTC.

This clonotype has a handful of counts. The rearrangement links TRBV20-1 to TRBJ2-7; D uncertain. Germline loops: CDR1 DFQATT, CDR2 SNEGSKA (reference sequence). Trimming removed 4 bases at V and 2 bases at J, with 15 bases between. The length of the CDR3 is 14 residues. The CDR3 DNA reads as TGCAGTGCTACTTCCTTAGTGGGCGCCTACGAGCAGTACTTC. This sequence encodes CSATSLVGAYEQYF.

V is TRBV10-3 and J is TRBJ2-1; no reliable D call. CDR3 length: 15 residues. Germline-derived CDR1 and CDR2 are ENHRY and SYGVKD. The V gene lost 3 bases and the J gene lost 0 bases, with 9 bases spanning the gap. This CDR3 reads CAISDPITSYNEQFF. The CDR3 DNA reads TGTGCCATCAGTGACCCGATTACCTCCTACAATGAGCAGTTCTTC.

The chain couples TRBV25-1 to TRBJ2-3; no definite D call. Germline CDR1 MGHDK, CDR2 SYGVNS. The CDR3 spans 11 residues. V dropped 5 bases and J dropped 10 bases, with 10 bases sitting between them. CDR3 nucleotide sequence: TGTGCCAGCAGTCTGCTTGGCTCGCAGTATTTT. Translating it yields CASSLLGSQYF. Based on the CDR3 plus reference TRBV25-1 and TRBJ2-3, the full variable domain is EADIYQTPRYLVIGTGKKITLECSQTMGHDKMYWYQQDPGMELHLIHYSYGVNSTEKGDLSSESTVSRIRTEHFPLTLESARPSHTSQYLCASSLLGSQYFGPGTRLTVL.

This clonotype was recorded a few times. J is TRBJ2-1 and V is TRBV7-2; D gene uncertain. The CDR3 sequence is 12 residues long. Germline CDR1 is SGHTA and CDR2 is FQGNSA. V was clipped by 3 bases and J by 6 bases, with 6 bases between them. CDR3 nucleotide sequence: TGTGCCAGCAGCTTTGGCAGCAATGAGCAGTTCTTC. Amino acids: CASSFGSNEQFF.

This clonotype was found many times. The rearrangement uses TRBV5-5 and TRBJ2-5, with 8 positions matching TRBD2. Germline CDR1 reads SGHKS; CDR2 reads YYEKEE (reference sequence). The CDR3 contains 14 residues. V was clipped by 4 bases and J by 2 bases; unmatched bases: 4. CDR3 DNA sequence: TGTGCCAGCAGCCCGGGGGGGGGGCAAGAGACCCAGTACTTC. Its translation is CASSPGGGQETQYF.

The rearrangement links TRBV29-1 to TRBJ2-7; 12 nucleotides agree with TRBD2. This CDR3 contains 15 residues. J lost 1 base, V lost 1 base, and 2 bases had no gene match. The germline CDR1 and CDR2 sequences are SQVTM and ANQGSEA. Here the CDR3 reads CSVEAGLAGSYEQYF. CDR3 sequence (DNA): TGCAGCGTTGAAGCCGGACTAGCGGGATCCTACGAGCAGTACTTC.

This clonotype was recorded a few times. The genes are TRBV11-2 and TRBJ2-4; D is unclear. The J call is uncertain, as TRBJ2-7 better fits the DNA end. The length of the CDR3 is 15 residues. Germline values: CDR1 SGHAT, CDR2 FQNNGV. DNA for the CDR3: TGTGCCAGCAGCTTAGTTGGCAGTTTAGGAGACGAGCAGTACTTC. It is translated as CASSLVGSLGDEQYF.

The CDR3 protein is CASSWGLAGGYNEQFF. In nucleotides, the CDR3 is TGTGCCAGCAGCTGGGGACTAGCGGGGGGGTATAATGAGCAGTTCTTC. This chain joins TRBV7-2 and TRBJ2-1; 16 bases are shared with TRBD2. Per the germline V gene, CDR1 is SGHTA and CDR2 is FQGNSA. J was trimmed by 7 bases and V by 4 bases; bases with no gene match: 4. This CDR3 contains 16 residues.

This CDR3 is CASSLQGRRETQYF. CDR3 DNA: TGTGCCAGCAGCTTACAGGGCAGGAGGGAGACCCAGTACTTC. The rearrangement uses TRBV7-2 and TRBJ2-7; D possibly matches TRBD1 or TRBD2 (5 bases each). The J call may be mistaken, given a closer DNA end match to TRBJ2-5. CDR1 and CDR2 (germline): SGHTA, FQGNSA. The CDR3 loop spans 14 amino acids.

On this clonotype: A much larger clone is a single base away; this may be a read error. This chain uses TRBV4-2 with TRBJ2-5, with 7 positions matching TRBD2. The CDR3 contains 13 residues. CDR1 and CDR2 (germline): LGHNA, YNFKEQ. CDR3 nucleotide sequence: TGTGTCAGCAGCGCCAGCGGGGTAGGGACCCAGTACTTC. Its translation is CVSSASGVGTQYF.

V usage is TRBV29-1 and J usage is TRBJ1-1, with a weak D call TRBD1 (5 bases). The CDR3 totals 15 residues. V was shortened by 7 bases and J by 2 bases, with 20 bases between the two germline ends. CDR1 and CDR2 from the germline V gene are SQVTM and ANQGSEA. CDR3 nucleotide sequence: TGCAGCGCCCCTCACCAGGGCGGACCAAACACTGAAGCTTTCTTT. Protein product: CSAPHQGGPNTEAFF.

The CDR3 is CASSYSRGRDTGELFF. CDR3 nucleotides: TGTGCCAGCAGTTACTCGAGGGGTAGGGACACCGGGGAGCTGTTTTTT. This chain links TRBV6-5 with TRBJ2-2; D may be TRBD1 or TRBD2 (5 bases each). From germline, CDR1 is MNHEY and CDR2 SVGAGI. Trimming cost V 0 bases and J 3 bases, with 11 bases left between them. The CDR3 totals 16 residues.

V and J are TRBV4-1 and TRBJ2-3, with D unclear. Germline-derived CDR1 and CDR2 are MGHRA and YSYEKL. This CDR3 contains 14 residues. Trimming cost V 0 bases and J 4 bases, with 8 bases left between them. The CDR3 loop reads CASSQDRNADTQYF. In DNA form, the CDR3 reads TGCGCCAGCAGCCAAGATCGGAATGCAGATACGCAGTATTTT.

The chain joins TRBV7-9 to TRBJ2-2, with D hard to call. The germline CDR1 and CDR2 sequences are SEHNR and FQNEAQ (reference sequence). V dropped 5 bases and J dropped 1 base, with 11 bases sitting between them. The CDR3 runs to 15 residues. The CDR3 sequence: CASSRLRQNTGELFF. The CDR3 region has the DNA TGTGCCAGCAGCCGACTCCGACAGAACACCGGGGAGCTGTTTTTT.

This clonotype was found a few times. V is TRBV10-3 and J is TRBJ2-2, with no clear D. This CDR3 is 12 amino acids long. In germline, CDR1 is ENHRY, CDR2 SYGVKD. Trimming shortened V by 2 bases and J by 8 bases, and 6 bases separated the two germline ends. Here the CDR3 reads CAISETQGELFF. The CDR3 DNA is TGTGCCATCAGTGAGACCCAGGGGGAGCTGTTTTTT.

The chain joins TRBV7-2 to TRBJ2-3, with D maybe TRBD1 (6 bases). Trimming removed 4 bases from V and 1 base from J, with 18 bases in between. The length of the CDR3 is 17 residues. The germline V gene encodes CDR1 SGHTA and CDR2 FQGNSA. The chain's CDR3 is CASSYQKGESRTDTQYF. The CDR3 region has the DNA TGTGCCAGCAGCTACCAAAAGGGGGAGTCCCGCACAGATACGCAGTATTTT. The whole variable domain, remainder taken from reference TRBV7-2 and TRBJ2-3, is GAGVSQSPSNKVTEKGKDVELRCDPISGHTALYWYRQSLGQGLEFLIYFQGNSAPDKSGLPSDRFSAERTGGSVSTLTIQRTQQEDSAVYLCASSYQKGESRTDTQYFGPGTRLTVL.

The chain has TRBV6-1 and TRBJ2-7; D unclear. This CDR3 region has 13 residues. The germline gives CDR1 MNHNS, CDR2 SASEGT. The V end lost 3 bases, the J end lost 2 bases, and 8 bases lay between the germline ends. CDR3 nucleotides: TGTGCCAGCAGTGACTACCTAACCTACGAGCAGTACTTC. Its protein is CASSDYLTYEQYF.

About this clonotype itself: At one end the junction does not follow the germline gene, possibly because of a read error. V gene TRBV6-5 combines with J gene TRBJ1-5, with a tentative D call TRBD1 (5 bases). CDR1 is MNHEY and CDR2 is SVGAGI in the germline V gene. This CDR3 spans 15 amino acids. The chain's CDR3 is CASSYRTGTNQPRHF. The CDR3 nucleotides are TGTGCCAGCAGTTACCGAACGGGGACCAATCAGCCCCGGCATTTT.

The chain carries TRBV7-2 and TRBJ2-5, with no clear D. The DNA end is more similar to TRBJ2-7, so the J call may be wrong. CDR1 SGHTA and CDR2 FQGNSA come from the germline V gene. The length of the CDR3 is 15 residues. The chain's CDR3 is CASSTRFRIPNEQYF. The CDR3, as DNA: TGTGCCAGCAGCACCCGGTTCAGGATCCCAAACGAGCAGTACTTC.

The DNA for the CDR3 is TGCAGCGTTGAAGATAGGCCAGCAACTTATAGCAATCAGCCCCAGCATTTT. It yields the protein CSVEDRPATYSNQPQHF. This chain links TRBV29-1 with TRBJ1-5; D not resolved. The germline V gene encodes CDR1 SQVTM and CDR2 ANQGSEA. The germline V and J ends were trimmed by 0 bases and 0 bases, with 15 bases remaining between them. The CDR3 spans 17 residues.

This clonotype has a handful of counts. This chain connects TRBV3-1 to TRBJ2-4; D might be TRBD2 (5 bases). The V end was cut by 6 bases, the J end by 13 bases, with 19 bases between. Germline V lookup: CDR1 LGHDT, CDR2 YNNKEL (reference sequence). The CDR3 extends over 13 amino acids. CDR3 region: CASRRAMESEQYF. The CDR3 DNA reads TGTGCCAGCAGGCGGGCCATGGAGAGTGAGCAGTACTTC. Looking up the rest from reference TRBV3-1 and TRBJ2-4 gives the full variable domain: DTAVSQTPKYLVTQMGNDKSIKCEQNLGHDTMYWYKQDSKKFLKIMFSYNNKELIINETVPNRFSPKSPDKAHLNLHINSLELGDSAVYFCASRRAMESEQYFGAGTRLSVL.

This clonotype turned up a few times. The chain uses TRBV28 and TRBJ1-2; TRBD1 is a possible D gene (6 bases). CDR3 size: 12 residues. Germline CDR1 and CDR2: MDHEN and SYDVKM. V gave up 9 bases and J gave up 6 bases, with 14 bases separating them. For the CDR3, the DNA is TGTGCCAGTTTTACAGGGTGGGATGGCTACACCTTC. Amino acids: CASFTGWDGYTF.